This T cell receptor (beta chain) appears in the sequencing data of a study of blood T cell repertoires in COVID-19. This clone showed up just a few times. From germline, CDR1 is SGDLS and CDR2 YYNGEE. The CDR3 consists of 14 residues. The germline V and J ends were trimmed by 0 bases and 11 bases, with 17 bases remaining between them. TCRdb keeps only in-frame clones here, not all; method: immunoSEQ multiplex PCR. The sample records some 270,000 clones, around 90% being singletons. Seattle cases were enrolled at active infection and followed longitudinally. The source of this sequence is a woman aged 60-70 years with COVID-19, enrolled during active disease. This chain connects TRBV9 to TRBJ1-1, with D possibly matching TRBD1 (5 bases). Sample: peripheral blood. CDR3 residues: CASSVGPTGGDAFF. The CDR3 DNA is TGTGCCAGCAGCGTAGGACCCACCGGGGGTGATGCTTTCTTT.